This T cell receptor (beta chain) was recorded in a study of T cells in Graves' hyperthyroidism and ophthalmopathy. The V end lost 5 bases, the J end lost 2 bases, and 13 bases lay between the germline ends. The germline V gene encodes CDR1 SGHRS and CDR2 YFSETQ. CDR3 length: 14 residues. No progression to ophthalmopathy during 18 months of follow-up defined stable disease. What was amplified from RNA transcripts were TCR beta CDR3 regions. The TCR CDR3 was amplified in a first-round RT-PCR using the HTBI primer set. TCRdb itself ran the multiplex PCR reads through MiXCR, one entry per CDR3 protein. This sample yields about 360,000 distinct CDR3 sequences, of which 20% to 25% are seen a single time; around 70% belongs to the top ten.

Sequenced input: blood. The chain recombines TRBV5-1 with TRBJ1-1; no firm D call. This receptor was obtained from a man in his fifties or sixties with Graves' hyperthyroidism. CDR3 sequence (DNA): TGCGCCAGCAGAAAAACAGCGTTCAACACTGAAGCTTTCTTT. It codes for CASRKTAFNTEAFF.